Listed below are T cell receptor beta chains from one sample, sequenced in a study of blood T cell repertoires in COVID-19. Repertoires were generated with immunoSEQ multiplex PCR, while TCRdb's copy carries only in-frame clones and drops some. The sample consists of hundreds of thousands of clones, around 80% of them appearing once. Sequencing was performed on peripheral blood. All receptors derive from a man aged 35 to 55 with acute or convalescent COVID-19. Each CDR3 is given with its conserved first and last residue. Each record gives: clone size, J gene, V gene, D gene, CDR3 DNA, CDR3 protein. D genes are given only for firm matches. Size is omitted from some rows. Given values are once, few, many or a class for expanded clones.

few	TRBJ1-6	TRBV2	-	TGTGCCAGCAACCCCTTTGGGGGGGCCTCACCCCTCCACTTT	CASNPFGGASPLHF
-	TRBJ2-7	TRBV11-2	-	TGTGCCAGCAGCTTAGTTATATGGCAGGAAATCTACGAGCAGTACTTC	CASSLVIWQEIYEQYF
-	TRBJ2-2	TRBV4-2	TRBD2	TGTGCCAGCAGCTCAAACCCCAGCGGGGGGGGCACCGGGGAGCTGTTTTTT	CASSSNPSGGGTGELFF
-	TRBJ2-6	TRBV5-8	-	TGTGCCAGCAGCGCCAGACAGGTAGGGCGAACCCTCTCTGGGGCCAACGTCCTGACTTTC	CASSARQVGRTLSGANVLTF
many	TRBJ2-6	TRBV6-1	TRBD1	TGTGCCAGCAGTGGACAGGGGTCTATCTCTGGGGCCAACGTCCTGACTTTC	CASSGQGSISGANVLTF
-	TRBJ1-1	TRBV7-9	-	TGTGCCAGCAGCTCCACAGGGAAGGCTGAAGCTTTCTTT	CASSSTGKAEAFF
-	TRBJ1-4	TRBV6-5	-	TGTGCCAGCAGTTTTCGGGGGACTAATGAAAAACTGTTTTTT	CASSFRGTNEKLFF
-	TRBJ2-5	TRBV5-1	TRBD2	TGCGCCAGCAACAAAGGAGCGGGAGTGGGGCAAGAGACCCAGTACTTC	CASNKGAGVGQETQYF
-	TRBJ2-7	TRBV11-2	-	TGTGCCAGCAGCGCAACCCTATCTAACGAGCAGTACTTC	CASSATLSNEQYF
-	TRBJ1-3	TRBV19	-	TGTGCCAGTAGTGTTCGACAGCACGCCTCCTCTGGAAACACCATATATTTT	CASSVRQHASSGNTIYF
-	TRBJ1-1	TRBV7-2	TRBD1	TGTGCCAGCAGGCTACAGGGGGGCACTGAAGCTTTCTTT	CASRLQGGTEAFF
-	TRBJ1-2	TRBV5-5	TRBD1	TGTGCCAGCAGCTTGGACAGGGGGAACTATGGCTACACCTTC	CASSLDRGNYGYTF
-	TRBJ2-7	TRBV21-1	-	TGTGCCAGCGCCCCGAGTTACGAGCAGTACTTC	CASAPSYEQYF
-	TRBJ2-2	TRBV2	-	TGTGCCAGCTGCGTAGAGAACACCGGGGAGCTGTTTTTT	CASCVENTGELFF
-	TRBJ1-1	TRBV18	TRBD1	TGTGCCAGCTCACCACCAGGCCGGGACAGAGACACTGAAGCTTTCTTT	CASSPPGRDRDTEAFF
-	TRBJ2-5	TRBV9	TRBD1	TGTGCCAGCAACCCGGACAGGTTGGGGATCACAGAGACCCAGTACTTC	CASNPDRLGITETQYF
-	TRBJ2-1	TRBV9	-	TGTGCCAGCAGCGCACTACTAGCCCCCCCCAATGAGCAGTTCTTC	CASSALLAPPNEQFF
-	TRBJ1-6	TRBV3-1/TRBV3-2	-	TGTGCCAGCAGCCAAGCCGGTACAGGGATGTACCTCCACTTT	CASSQAGTGMYLHF
-	TRBJ2-3	TRBV3-1/TRBV3-2	-	TGTGCCAGCAGCCAAGATTCAGGCGATACGCAGTATTTT	CASSQDSGDTQYF
-	TRBJ2-5	TRBV24-1	-	TGTGCCACCAGTGTCAGGAACCAAGAGACCCAGTACTTC	CATSVRNQETQYF
-	TRBJ1-2	TRBV9	-	TGTGCCAGCAGCTTTACAGGCTATGGCTACACCTTC	CASSFTGYGYTF
-	TRBJ2-2	TRBV30	-	TGTGCCTGGAGTCCTGGCGAGGACACCGGGGAGCTGTTTTTT	CAWSPGEDTGELFF
-	TRBJ2-1	TRBV11-2	-	TGTGCCAGCAGCTTAGACAGGGGTACCCTGGACGAGCAGTTCTTC	CASSLDRGTLDEQFF
-	TRBJ1-4	TRBV5-5	-	TGTGCCAGCAGTTACATTACAACTAATGAAAAACTGTTTTTT	CASSYITTNEKLFF
-	TRBJ2-1	TRBV18	TRBD2	TGTGCCAGCTCACCCCGACCGCGGGAGTTAACGACTTTCTCCTACAATGAGCAGTTCTTC	CASSPRPRELTTFSYNEQFF
-	TRBJ2-2	TRBV11-2	-	TGTGCCAGCAGCACCGGGACTTTTCCCGGGGAGCTGTTTTTT	CASSTGTFPGELFF
-	TRBJ2-7	TRBV5-6	-	TGTGCCAGCAGCCCTGGACACACCTACGAGCAGTACTTC	CASSPGHTYEQYF
-	TRBJ2-5	TRBV19	TRBD2	TGTGCCAGTAGTAACCCGGGACTAGCGGGTTCCGAGACCCAGTACTTC	CASSNPGLAGSETQYF
-	TRBJ2-6	TRBV27	-	TGTGCCAGCGGCAGTCCCGCGGGCTCTGGGGCCAACGTCCTGACTTTC	CASGSPAGSGANVLTF
-	TRBJ1-2	TRBV5-4	-	TGTGCCAGCAGCGCAAATGCAGGGGTAGCTAACTATGGCTACACCTTC	CASSANAGVANYGYTF
-	TRBJ1-1	TRBV3-1/TRBV3-2	-	TGTGCCAGCAGCCATCGTGGACAGCCGAACACTGAAGCTTTCTTT	CASSHRGQPNTEAFF
-	TRBJ2-7	TRBV27	-	TGTGCCAGCAGTTTATCAGAGACTCCGGTCGTCCACGAGCAGTACTTC	CASSLSETPVVHEQYF
-	TRBJ2-5	TRBV20-1	-	TGCAGTGCTAGTAAATCAGGGGAGACCCAGTACTTC	CSASKSGETQYF
few	TRBJ1-2	TRBV7-9	TRBD1	TGTGCCAGCAGCCCACTGGGGACAGGGCTTTTGTATGGCTACACCTTC	CASSPLGTGLLYGYTF
-	TRBJ1-1	TRBV7-9	-	TGTGCCAGCAGCTTAGAGGCCGGGGGCACTGAAGCTTTCTTT	CASSLEAGGTEAFF
once	TRBJ1-1	TRBV18	TRBD1	TGTGCCAGCTCACCAAACAGGGGGGTTGGGGTGAACACTGAAGCTTTCTTT	CASSPNRGVGVNTEAFF
-	TRBJ2-7	TRBV5-4	TRBD1	TGTGCCAGCAGCCTACAGGGGCAGCAGTACTTC	CASSLQGQQYF
-	TRBJ1-2	TRBV7-9	TRBD1	TGTGCCAGCAGCTCACGCGACAGGGGAGCAGATGGCTACACCTTC	CASSSRDRGADGYTF
-	TRBJ2-3	TRBV12-3/TRBV12-4	-	TGTGCCAGCAGTTCCGCGGGAGATACGCAGTATTTT	CASSSAGDTQYF
-	TRBJ1-1	TRBV12-3/TRBV12-4	-	TGTGCCAGCAGCCACAGAAACACTGAAGCTTTCTTT	CASSHRNTEAFF
once	TRBJ1-2	TRBV30	TRBD1	TGTGCCTGGAGGTATAGGGGGCTAAGTGGCTACACCTTC	CAWRYRGLSGYTF
few	TRBJ1-3	TRBV6-5	TRBD1	TGTGCCAGCAGTTACGGGACAGGGCACTCTGGAAACACCATATATTTT	CASSYGTGHSGNTIYF
-	TRBJ1-2	TRBV7-9	TRBD1	TGTGCCAGCACCGATTCGGGACAGAATTTATATGGCTACACCTTC	CASTDSGQNLYGYTF
-	TRBJ2-1	TRBV18	-	TGTGCCAGCTCACACACGGACAGCTACAATGAGCAGTTCTTC	CASSHTDSYNEQFF
-	TRBJ2-1	TRBV3-1/TRBV3-2	-	TGTGCCAGCAGCCAAGCGTCGACTGGAGGTCGGGATGAGCAGTTCTTC	CASSQASTGGRDEQFF
-	TRBJ2-1	TRBV7-2	TRBD2	TGTGCCAGCAGCTTAGCGACGACTAGCGGGTACAATGAGCAGTTCTTC	CASSLATTSGYNEQFF
-	TRBJ2-7	TRBV29-1	TRBD1	TGCAGCGTGGAGATTAAAGGGACAGCGACTAACGAGCAGTACTTC	CSVEIKGTATNEQYF
-	TRBJ1-6	TRBV7-9	TRBD1	TGTGCCAGCAGCCCGGGGACAGGAGATAATTCACCCCTCCACTTT	CASSPGTGDNSPLHF
-	TRBJ2-3	TRBV2	-	TGTGCCTCCGGGGACGGGGGATGGCGGGACACAGATACGCAGTATTTT	CASGDGGWRDTDTQYF
many	TRBJ1-1	TRBV21-1	-	TGTGCCAGCAGCAAAGCGCTTTGGGGACTCCAGAACACTGAAGCTTTCTTT	CASSKALWGLQNTEAFF
-	TRBJ1-6	TRBV4-3	TRBD1	TGCGCCAGCAGCCAATCGACAGGGGCATATAATTCACCCCTCCACTTT	CASSQSTGAYNSPLHF
-	TRBJ1-1	TRBV6-5	TRBD1	TGTGCCAGCAGCCGACAGGGGACTGAAGCTTTCTTT	CASSRQGTEAFF
-	TRBJ2-1	TRBV11-2	TRBD2	TGTGCCAGCAGCCAGACTAGCGGGCAGTTCTTC	CASSQTSGQFF
-	TRBJ2-1	TRBV29-1	TRBD1	TGCAGCGTTGAGGTGAGGGACAGGGTCTACAATGAGCAGTTCTTC	CSVEVRDRVYNEQFF
-	TRBJ1-2	TRBV19	-	TGTGCCAGCTCGACCGCGTCGAGGGACTATGGCTACACCTTC	CASSTASRDYGYTF
-	TRBJ1-1	TRBV7-2	TRBD1	TGTGCCAGCAGCTTAAGTTCCGGACAGGGGGAAGCTTTCTTT	CASSLSSGQGEAFF
-	TRBJ2-2	TRBV10-1	TRBD1	TGCGCCAGCTCAGGGGGCTATTTGACCGGGGAGCTGTTTTTT	CASSGGYLTGELFF
-	TRBJ2-1	TRBV9	-	TGTGCCAGCAGCGTAGGTCAGTGGAGCTCCTACAATGAGCAGTTCTTC	CASSVGQWSSYNEQFF
-	TRBJ2-1	TRBV6-5	-	TGTGCCAGCAGTTTAACTAGCTTCTCCAATGAGCAGTTCTTC	CASSLTSFSNEQFF